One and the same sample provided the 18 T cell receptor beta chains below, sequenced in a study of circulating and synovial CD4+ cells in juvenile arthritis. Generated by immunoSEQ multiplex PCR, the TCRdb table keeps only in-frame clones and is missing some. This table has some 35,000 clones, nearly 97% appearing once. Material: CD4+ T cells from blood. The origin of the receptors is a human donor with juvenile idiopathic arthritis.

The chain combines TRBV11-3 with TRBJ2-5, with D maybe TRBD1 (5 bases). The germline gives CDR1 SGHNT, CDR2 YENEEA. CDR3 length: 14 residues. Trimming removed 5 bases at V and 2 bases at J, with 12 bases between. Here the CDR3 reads CASSGDSGQETQYF. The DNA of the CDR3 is TGTGCCAGCAGCGGCGACAGTGGGCAAGAGACCCAGTACTTC. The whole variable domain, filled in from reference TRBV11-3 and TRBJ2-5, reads EAGVVQSPRYKIIEKKQPVAFWCNPISGHNTLYWYLQNLGQGPELLIRYENEEAVDDSQLPKDRFSAERLKGVDSTLKIQPAELGDSAVYLCASSGDSGQETQYFGPGTRLLVL.

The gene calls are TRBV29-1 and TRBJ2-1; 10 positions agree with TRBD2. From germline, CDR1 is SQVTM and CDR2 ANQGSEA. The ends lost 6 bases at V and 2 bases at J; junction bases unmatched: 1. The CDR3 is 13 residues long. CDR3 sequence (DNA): TGCAGCGTCAGCGGGAGGGCCTACAATGAGCAGTTCTTC. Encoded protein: CSVSGRAYNEQFF.

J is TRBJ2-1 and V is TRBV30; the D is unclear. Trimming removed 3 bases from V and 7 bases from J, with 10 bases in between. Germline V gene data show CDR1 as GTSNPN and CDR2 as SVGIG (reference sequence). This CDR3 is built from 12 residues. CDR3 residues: CAWRAPSNEQFF. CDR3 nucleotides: TGTGCCTGGAGGGCCCCCAGTAATGAGCAGTTCTTC.

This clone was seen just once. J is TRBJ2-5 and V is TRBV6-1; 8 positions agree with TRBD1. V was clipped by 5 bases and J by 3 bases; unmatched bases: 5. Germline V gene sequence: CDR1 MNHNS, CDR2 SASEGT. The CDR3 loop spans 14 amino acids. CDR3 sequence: CASSPHRGEETQYF. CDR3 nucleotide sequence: TGTGCCAGCAGTCCACACAGGGGGGAAGAGACCCAGTACTTC.

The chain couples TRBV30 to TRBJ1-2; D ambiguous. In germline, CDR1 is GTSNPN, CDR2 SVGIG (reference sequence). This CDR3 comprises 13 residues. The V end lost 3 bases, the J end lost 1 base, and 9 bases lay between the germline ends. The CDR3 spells CAWRSPDNYGYTF. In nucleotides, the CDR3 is TGTGCCTGGAGGTCCCCAGATAACTATGGCTACACCTTC.

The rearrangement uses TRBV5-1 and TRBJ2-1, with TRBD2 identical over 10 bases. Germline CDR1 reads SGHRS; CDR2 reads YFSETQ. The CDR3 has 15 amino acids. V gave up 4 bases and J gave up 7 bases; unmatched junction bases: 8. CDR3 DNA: TGCGCCAGCAGCCACTCTAGCGGGGGTGGTAATGAGCAGTTCTTC. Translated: CASSHSSGGGNEQFF.

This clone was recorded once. CDR3 DNA: TGTGCCTGGAGGGACAGGGGGAACACTGAAGCTTTCTTT. Translating gives CAWRDRGNTEAFF. The chain combines TRBV30 with TRBJ1-1; 9 nucleotides match TRBD1. The V and J ends lost 3 bases and 1 base, in that order; junction bases with no gene match: 0. Germline V gives CDR1 GTSNPN, CDR2 SVGIG (reference sequence). CDR3 length: 13 amino acids.

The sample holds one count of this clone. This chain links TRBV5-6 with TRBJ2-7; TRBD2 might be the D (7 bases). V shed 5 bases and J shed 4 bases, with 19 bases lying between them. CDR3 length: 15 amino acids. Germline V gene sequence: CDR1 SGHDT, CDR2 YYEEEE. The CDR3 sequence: CASRSGPGGAYEQYF. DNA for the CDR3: TGTGCCAGCAGGTCGGGGCCGGGGGGCGCATACGAGCAGTACTTC.

The CDR3 DNA reads as TGTTCCCACATCCAGCAGGGGGGAGGTGGCTACACCTTC. Amino acid sequence: CSHIQQGGGGYTF. V gene TRBV6-1 combines with J gene TRBJ1-2, with 7 bases lining up with TRBD1. This CDR3 region has 13 residues. Germline V gives CDR1 MNHNS, CDR2 SASEGT.

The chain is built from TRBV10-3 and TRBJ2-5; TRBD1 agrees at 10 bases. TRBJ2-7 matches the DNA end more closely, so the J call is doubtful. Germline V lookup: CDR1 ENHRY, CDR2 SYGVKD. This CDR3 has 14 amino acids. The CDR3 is CAISGGTGVYEQYF. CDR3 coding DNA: TGTGCCATCAGTGGGGGGACAGGGGTGTACGAGCAGTACTTC.

The CDR3 DNA sequence: TGTGCCAGCACCTCGAGACAGGGGGCCTATGGCTACACCTTC. This gives the protein CASTSRQGAYGYTF. This chain links TRBV6-1 with TRBJ1-2, with 10 positions matching TRBD1. This CDR3 has 14 residues. Trimming at V came to 7 bases and at J to 4 bases, leaving 6 bases not matched to a gene. Germline V gene data show CDR1 as MNHNS and CDR2 as SASEGT.

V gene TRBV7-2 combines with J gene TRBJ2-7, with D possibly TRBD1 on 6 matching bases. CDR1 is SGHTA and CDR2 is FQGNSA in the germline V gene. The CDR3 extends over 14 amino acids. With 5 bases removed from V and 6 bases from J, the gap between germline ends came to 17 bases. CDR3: CASSPATGRAEQYF. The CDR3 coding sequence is TGTGCCAGCAGCCCTGCCACAGGGCGGGCCGAGCAGTACTTC.

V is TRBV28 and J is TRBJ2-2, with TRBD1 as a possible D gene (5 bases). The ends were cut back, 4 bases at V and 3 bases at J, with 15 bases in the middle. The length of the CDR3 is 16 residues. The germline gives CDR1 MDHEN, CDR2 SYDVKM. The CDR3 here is CASSSSGEGDTGELFF. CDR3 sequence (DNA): TGTGCCAGCAGTTCCTCTGGAGAAGGGGACACCGGGGAGCTGTTTTTT.

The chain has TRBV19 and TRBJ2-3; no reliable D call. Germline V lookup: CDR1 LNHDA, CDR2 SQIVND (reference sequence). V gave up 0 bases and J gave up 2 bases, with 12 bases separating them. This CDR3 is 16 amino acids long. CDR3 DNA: TGTGCCAGTAGTATAGATCTAGGCTCCATCACAGATACGCAGTATTTT. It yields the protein CASSIDLGSITDTQYF.

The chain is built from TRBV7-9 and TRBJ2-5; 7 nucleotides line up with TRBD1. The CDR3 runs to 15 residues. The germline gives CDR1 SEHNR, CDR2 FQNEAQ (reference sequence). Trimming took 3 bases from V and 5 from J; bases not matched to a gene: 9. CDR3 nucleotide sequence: TGTGCCAGCAGCTTTGACAGGGCACTAGGGGAGACCCAGTACTTC. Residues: CASSFDRALGETQYF.

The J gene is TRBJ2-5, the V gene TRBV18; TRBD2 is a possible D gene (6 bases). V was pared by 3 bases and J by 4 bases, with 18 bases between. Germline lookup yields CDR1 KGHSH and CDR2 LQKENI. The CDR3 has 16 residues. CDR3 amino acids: CASSPTHTGEGETQYF. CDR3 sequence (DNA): TGTGCCAGCTCACCCACCCACACGGGGGAAGGAGAGACCCAGTACTTC.

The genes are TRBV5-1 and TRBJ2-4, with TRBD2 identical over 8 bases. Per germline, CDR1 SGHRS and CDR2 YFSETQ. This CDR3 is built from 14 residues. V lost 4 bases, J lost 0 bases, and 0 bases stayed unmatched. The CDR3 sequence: CASSLAGAKNIQYF. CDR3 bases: TGCGCCAGCAGCCTAGCGGGAGCCAAAAACATTCAGTACTTC.

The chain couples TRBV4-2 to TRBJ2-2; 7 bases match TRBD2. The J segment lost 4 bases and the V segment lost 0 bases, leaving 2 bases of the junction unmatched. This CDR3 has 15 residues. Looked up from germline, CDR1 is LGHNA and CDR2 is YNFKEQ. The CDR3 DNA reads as TGTGCCAGCAGCCAAGAGCGGGGGATCACCGGGGAGCTGTTTTTT. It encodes CASSQERGITGELFF.